This TCR beta chain was captured in a study of cytomegalovirus exposure and HLA in healthy donors. PCR employed 60 Vbeta and 13 Jbeta primers. In the source study's methods: In a later analysis, the count reached some 73 million unique TCR beta chains, with roughly 9.9 million shared. Sequencing used immunoSEQ multiplex PCR; TCRdb keeps in-frame clones, though not all of them. For V, J and clone size, that table is used; D and trimming come from the DNA. The data show 99,000 or so clones, about 83% seen once. In its sample, this clone was seen once. Germline CDR1 is LNHDA and CDR2 is SQIVND (reference sequence). V shed 4 bases and J shed 6 bases, with 13 bases lying between them. CDR3 length: 13 amino acids.

The chain has TRBV19 and TRBJ2-7, with no clear D. Sequenced input: PBMCs. This sequence was found in a young man in good health and CMV-seronegative. The CDR3 DNA reads TGTGCCAGTAGTAATTTTGAGTCGGGCGAGCAGTACTTC. Protein product: CASSNFESGEQYF. The variable domain in full, with the rest retrieved from reference TRBV19 and TRBJ2-7, is DGGITQSPKYLFRKEGQNVTLSCEQNLNHDAMYWYRQDPGQGLRLIYYSQIVNDFQKGDIAEGYSVSREKKESFPLTVTSAQKNPTAFYLCASSNFESGEQYFGPGTRLTVT.